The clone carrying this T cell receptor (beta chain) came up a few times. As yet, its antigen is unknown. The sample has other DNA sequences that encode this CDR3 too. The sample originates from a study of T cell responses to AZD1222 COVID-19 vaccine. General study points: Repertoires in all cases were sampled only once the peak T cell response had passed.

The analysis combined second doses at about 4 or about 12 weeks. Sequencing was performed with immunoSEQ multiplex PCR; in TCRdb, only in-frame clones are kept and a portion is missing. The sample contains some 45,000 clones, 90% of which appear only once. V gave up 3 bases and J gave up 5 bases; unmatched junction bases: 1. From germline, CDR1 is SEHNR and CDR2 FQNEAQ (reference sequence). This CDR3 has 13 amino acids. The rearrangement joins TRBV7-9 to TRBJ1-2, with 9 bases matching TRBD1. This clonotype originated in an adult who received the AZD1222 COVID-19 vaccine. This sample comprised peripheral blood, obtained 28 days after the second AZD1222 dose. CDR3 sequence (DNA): TGTGCCAGCAGCTTGGGACAGGGTTATGGCTACACCTTC. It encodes CASSLGQGYGYTF.